This T cell receptor (beta chain) was recovered during a study of cytomegalovirus exposure and HLA in healthy donors. This CDR3 has 17 amino acids. Germline V gene sequence: CDR1 SGDLS, CDR2 YYNGEE. Trimming cost V 4 bases and J 4 bases, with 23 bases left between them. PCR was performed using 60 Vbeta and 13 Jbeta primers. This table comes from immunoSEQ multiplex PCR, and its TCRdb copy is limited to in-frame clones, with some not included. The sample shows 160,000 or so clones, 70% to 85% of them seen only once. Sequenced input: PBMCs. V is TRBV9 and J is TRBJ1-2; tentatively, D is TRBD1 (6 bases). The sequence derives from a middle-aged man in good health and CMV-seronegative. In DNA, the CDR3 is TGTGCCAGCAGCCAGACGGACCACTCAGGGGTTATCTATGGCTACACCTTC. Translating gives CASSQTDHSGVIYGYTF.